This T cell receptor (beta chain) was captured by sequencing in a study of T cell repertoires in cytomegalovirus infection. On the study more broadly: From public TCR beta signatures came an indication of both CMV infection and matching HLA type.

This clonotype was recorded a few times. TCRdb re-called the reads with MiXCR, one entry per CDR3 protein. The profile covers just under 550,000 distinct CDR3 sequences, with 26% appearing a single time and around 14% taken by the ten largest. This CDR3 is 15 amino acids long. Per germline, CDR1 SGHAT and CDR2 FQNNGV. J gave up 4 bases and V 4 bases, and 6 bases lay outside the gene matches. Material for sequencing was PBMCs. This receptor was identified in a human donor in good health (CMV status not recorded). Some clones in this sample may be carry-over from other donors' samples. The rearrangement joins TRBV11-2 to TRBJ1-2; 10 positions match TRBD1. The CDR3 DNA reads as TGTGCCAGCAGCTCTCGGCGGGACAGGGGCTATGGCTACACCTTC. Protein: CASSSRRDRGYGYTF.